This T cell receptor beta chain was identified in a study of regulatory T cells in long-lasting Graves disease. According to the study, TCR beta libraries were built with iRepertoire HTBI primers and CDR3-region Arm-PCR. Via MiXCR, TCRdb re-called the multiplex PCR reads, giving one row per CDR3 protein. The table shows about 450,000 distinct CDR3 sequences, with around 15% occurring only once. Details on this clonotype: One end of the junction is discordant with germline, which a read error may explain.

Time point specified: newly diagnosed GD, antithyroid drugs for less than 3 months. From RNA extracted from PBMCs, the TCR library was made. This sample was shared with a second study, whose subject was T cells in Graves' hyperthyroidism and ophthalmopathy.

This receptor was taken from a woman between 50 and 59 years old with Graves disease. The sequencing used peripheral blood mononuclear cells (PBMCs), collected at new diagnosis, from a patient treated with antithyroid drugs.

The CDR3 DNA sequence: TGTACCAGCCGATCCCCAGGGGAGGGATCCTACGAGCAGTACTTC. Its translation: CTSRSPGEGSYEQYF. The chain is built from TRBV28 and TRBJ2-7; D is possibly TRBD2 (7 bases). Germline V gene lookup returns CDR1 MDHEN and CDR2 SYDVKM. The CDR3 length is 15 residues. Looking up the rest from reference TRBV28 and TRBJ2-7 gives the full variable domain: DVKVTQSSRYLVKRTGEKVFLECVQDMDHENMFWYRQDPGLGLRLIYFSYDVKMKEKGDIPEGYSVSREKKERFSLILESASTNQTSMYLCTSRSPGEGSYEQYFGPGTRLTVT.